Below, 28 T cell receptor beta chains from the same sample are listed, as sequenced in a study of blood T cell repertoires in COVID-19. Sequencing used immunoSEQ multiplex PCR; TCRdb keeps in-frame clones, though not all of them. Of some 120,000 clones detected, roughly four fifths appear once; the ten largest clones hold 12%. Sequencing used peripheral blood. These receptors all stem from an older woman with acute or convalescent COVID-19.

The chain links TRBV10-2 to TRBJ1-1, with D possibly matching TRBD1 (6 bases). The CDR3 runs 13 residues. The germline CDR1 and CDR2 sequences are WSHSY and SAAADI. V was clipped by 8 bases and J by 2 bases, with 12 bases between them. The CDR3 nucleotides are TGCGCCAGCGCGACAGGTTCTAACACTGAAGCTTTCTTT. Translated: CASATGSNTEAFF.

The chain links TRBV5-1 to TRBJ1-6, with no clear D. The CDR3 covers 18 residues. From germline, CDR1 is SGHRS and CDR2 YFSETQ. V was pared by 1 base and J by 0 bases, with 14 bases between. The CDR3 region has the DNA TGCGCCAGCAGCTTGTTCCCGAGCCTGAGCTCCTATAATTCACCCCTCCACTTT. Translated, it gives CASSLFPSLSSYNSPLHF.

V and J are TRBV10-2 and TRBJ1-1; weak D call: TRBD1 (6 bases). The CDR3 sequence is 11 residues long. Germline CDR1 and CDR2: WSHSY and SAAADI. V gave up 8 bases and J gave up 8 bases, with 12 bases separating them. The CDR3 spells CASSQGPEAFF. The CDR3 DNA sequence: TGCGCCAGCTCCCAGGGGCCCGAAGCTTTCTTT.

This chain uses TRBV30 with TRBJ1-6, with D perhaps TRBD1 (6 bases). The CDR3 sequence is 13 residues long. Germline V CDR1 and CDR2: GTSNPN, SVGIG (reference sequence). Trimming shortened V by 1 base and J by 10 bases, and 11 bases separated the two germline ends. CDR3 coding DNA: TGTGCCTGGAGTGGGCAGGGGTACTCACCCCTCCACTTT. Its protein product is CAWSGQGYSPLHF. The variable domain in full, completed from reference TRBV30 and TRBJ1-6, reads SQTIHQWPATLVQPVGSPLSLECTVEGTSNPNLYWYRQAAGRGLQLLFYSVGIGQISSEVPQNLSASRPQDRQFILSSKKLLLSDSGFYLCAWSGQGYSPLHFGNGTRLTVT.

In its sample, this clone was seen a few times. This rearrangement joins TRBV4-2 to TRBJ2-3, with D tentatively TRBD2 (6 bases). The CDR3 runs to 17 residues. The V end lost 1 base, the J end lost 3 bases, and 17 bases lay between the germline ends. Germline V gene lookup returns CDR1 LGHNA and CDR2 YNFKEQ. The CDR3 is CASSQVASLGRTDTQYF. CDR3 DNA: TGTGCCAGCAGCCAAGTGGCCTCGCTCGGGAGAACAGATACGCAGTATTTT.

The V call is TRBV7-2, the J call TRBJ1-1, with 8 bases lining up with TRBD1. Germline lookup yields CDR1 SGHTA and CDR2 FQGNSA. This CDR3 is built from 15 residues. J gave up 1 base and V 4 bases, and 5 bases lay outside the gene matches. The CDR3 region is CASSSWTGRNTEAFF. The CDR3 DNA follows: TGTGCCAGCAGCTCTTGGACAGGGCGGAACACTGAAGCTTTCTTT.

The genes are TRBV19 and TRBJ2-7; maybe TRBD1 (6 bases). With 5 bases removed from V and 5 bases from J, the gap between germline ends came to 13 bases. CDR3 length equals 13 residues. Germline lookup yields CDR1 LNHDA and CDR2 SQIVND (reference sequence). Here the CDR3 reads CASSPRAGDEQYV. The CDR3 nucleotides are TGTGCCAGTAGTCCCCGGGCAGGGGACGAGCAGTACGTC.

The chain couples TRBV13 to TRBJ1-1, with a possible D match to TRBD1 (5 bases). The germline V gene has CDR1 PRHDT and CDR2 FYEKMQ (reference sequence). Trimming took off 6 bases at V and 1 base at J, with 12 bases between the two ends. The CDR3 has 14 residues. CDR3 amino acids: CASSYVGGNTEAFF. CDR3 sequence (DNA): TGTGCCAGCAGTTACGTGGGGGGGAACACTGAAGCTTTCTTT.

This sequence joins TRBV7-2 and TRBJ2-7; 8 positions agree with TRBD2. Germline lookup yields CDR1 SGHTA and CDR2 FQGNSA. This CDR3 has 16 amino acids. J lost 0 bases, V lost 3 bases, and 7 bases had no gene match. This chain's CDR3 is CASSFQGGGSSYEQYV. CDR3 in DNA: TGTGCCAGCAGCTTCCAAGGCGGGGGGAGCTCCTACGAGCAGTACGTC.

Comments on this clone: One end of the junction is discordant with germline, which a read error may explain. The chain couples TRBV7-9 to TRBJ1-1; no definite D call. Germline lookup yields CDR1 SEHNR and CDR2 FQNEAQ (reference sequence). The CDR3 is 12 residues long. CDR3: CASTLTPGEAFF. CDR3 nucleotides: TGTGCCAGCACCTTAACTCCAGGTGAAGCTTTCTTT.

This sequence joins TRBV7-2 and TRBJ1-4; D perhaps matches TRBD1 (5 bases). In germline, CDR1 is SGHTA, CDR2 FQGNSA. The CDR3 is 11 amino acids. Trimming left V 5 bases short and J 10 bases short, with 8 bases between. CDR3 protein: CASSGQGKLFF. The DNA of the CDR3 is TGTGCCAGCAGCGGACAAGGAAAACTGTTTTTT.

The chain is built from TRBV18 and TRBJ2-1; 8 bases agree with TRBD2. The ends lost 0 bases at V and 0 bases at J; junction bases unmatched: 4. The CDR3 contains 17 residues. Looked up from germline, CDR1 is KGHSH and CDR2 is LQKENI. As DNA, the CDR3 is TGTGCCAGCTCACCACCCGCGGGGGGAAGCTCCTACAATGAGCAGTTCTTC. Translation: CASSPPAGGSSYNEQFF.

The CDR3 reads CAISGFLNYGYTF. The DNA for the CDR3 is TGTGCCATCAGTGGTTTCCTTAACTATGGCTACACCTTC. This chain uses TRBV10-3 with TRBJ1-2; D remains ambiguous. The CDR3 runs 13 residues. V was clipped by 4 bases and J by 1 base, with 7 bases between them. The V gene's germline CDR1 is ENHRY and CDR2 SYGVKD.

This chain connects TRBV7-9 to TRBJ1-1, with D possibly being TRBD1 (5 bases). Germline V gene data show CDR1 as SEHNR and CDR2 as FQNEAQ (reference sequence). V was shortened by 8 bases and J by 1 base, with 14 bases between the two germline ends. The CDR3 contains 14 residues. The CDR3 region has the DNA TGTGCCAGCTGCCTACAGGTGACGAACACTGAAGCTTTCTTT. This gives the protein CASCLQVTNTEAFF.

In this sample, this clone turned up a few times. The rearrangement uses TRBV2 and TRBJ1-3; 8 nucleotides match TRBD1. This CDR3 region has 14 residues. From germline, CDR1 is SNHLY and CDR2 FYNNEI. V shed 6 bases, J shed 2 bases, and the junction held 3 bases outside the gene matches. DNA of the CDR3: TGTGCCAGCAGGGACAGGGAGGCTGGAAACACCATATATTTT. Its protein product is CASRDREAGNTIYF.

V is TRBV19 and J is TRBJ1-6; 8 bases align to TRBD1. The germline CDR1 and CDR2 sequences are LNHDA and SQIVND (reference sequence). V shed 8 bases, J shed 9 bases, and the junction held 9 bases outside the gene matches. The CDR3 contains 14 residues. CDR3 region: CASDIGQGSSPLHF. Here the CDR3 DNA reads TGTGCCAGTGACATAGGACAGGGTTCTTCACCCCTCCACTTT.

The V and J genes are TRBV3-1 (or the pseudogene TRBV3-2) and TRBJ1-4; 7 nucleotides line up with TRBD1. The V segment lost 4 bases and the J segment 4 bases; nucleotides outside the gene matches: 0. The CDR3 runs 13 residues. The germline gives CDR1 LGHDT, CDR2 YNNKEL (reference sequence). CDR3 sequence (DNA): TGTGCCAGCAGCCGGGACAGTAATGAAAAACTGTTTTTT. This translates into CASSRDSNEKLFF.

This chain uses TRBV12-3 or TRBV12-4 with TRBJ1-2, with no clear D. The CDR3 consists of 12 residues. Trimming pared 0 bases from V and 8 bases from J, leaving 7 bases between. CDR3: CASSLASGGYTF. In DNA, the CDR3 is TGTGCCAGCAGTTTAGCCTCCGGGGGCTACACCTTC.

The gene calls are TRBV9 and TRBJ1-6; no clear D gene. Germline V gene lookup returns CDR1 SGDLS and CDR2 YYNGEE. V was clipped by 0 bases and J by 10 bases, with 8 bases between them. This CDR3 region has 13 residues. CDR3 sequence: CASSVGQESPLHF. CDR3 DNA sequence: TGTGCCAGCAGCGTAGGTCAAGAGTCACCCCTCCACTTT.

This clone appeared a single time. The rearrangement joins TRBV15 to TRBJ1-1; 7 bases fit TRBD1. The V gene's germline CDR1 is LNHNV and CDR2 YYDKDF (reference sequence). V shed 5 bases, J shed 4 bases, and the junction held 7 bases outside the gene matches. This CDR3 has 14 residues. The CDR3 spells CATSGTVGSTEAFF. The CDR3 region has the DNA TGTGCCACCAGCGGGACAGTGGGTAGCACTGAAGCTTTCTTT.

V and J are TRBV11-2 and TRBJ1-1; the D gene is possibly TRBD1 (5 bases). The V gene lost 3 bases and the J gene lost 5 bases, with 10 bases spanning the gap. The CDR3 totals 13 residues. The germline V gene has CDR1 SGHAT and CDR2 FQNNGV. Here the CDR3 DNA reads TGTGCCAGCAGCTTTGGCCGGGGGACTGAAGCTTTCTTT. Protein: CASSFGRGTEAFF. Based on the CDR3 plus reference TRBV11-2 and TRBJ1-1, the full variable domain is EAGVAQSPRYKIIEKRQSVAFWCNPISGHATLYWYQQILGQGPKLLIQFQNNGVVDDSQLPKDRFSAERLKGVDSTLKIQPAKLEDSAVYLCASSFGRGTEAFFGQGTRLTVV.

This clone was seen just once. The junction does not match germline at one end; this may be a read error. The chain has TRBV15 and TRBJ1-4, with 7 nucleotides matching TRBD1. In germline, CDR1 is LNHNV, CDR2 YYDKDF (reference sequence). The CDR3 has 14 amino acids. The CDR3 sequence: CATSRDRVAEKLFF. The CDR3, as DNA: TGTGCCACCAGCCGAGACAGGGTAGCTGAAAAACTGTTTTTT.

In nucleotides, the CDR3 is TGCAGTGCTACTCCTATCTTTGAAGCTTTCTTT. This gives the protein CSATPIFEAFF. The rearrangement links TRBV20-1 to TRBJ1-1; no clear D gene. Trimming took off 4 bases at V and 7 bases at J, with 10 bases between the two ends. This CDR3 has 11 residues. CDR1 and CDR2 from the germline V gene are DFQATT and SNEGSKA (reference sequence).

The chain has TRBV5-1 and TRBJ2-3; TRBD1 matches at 9 bases. The germline V gene has CDR1 SGHRS and CDR2 YFSETQ. This CDR3 has 16 residues. The trim removed 0 bases at V and 0 bases at J, leaving 2 bases unmatched. The CDR3 region has the DNA TGCGCCAGCAGCTTGGTGGGGACAGGGAGCACAGATACGCAGTATTTT. Translation: CASSLVGTGSTDTQYF.

The chain combines TRBV24-1 with TRBJ1-2, with a weak D call TRBD1 (5 bases). Looked up from germline, CDR1 is KGHDR and CDR2 is SFDVKD. The CDR3 runs 17 residues. V was cut by 2 bases and J by 4 bases, with 19 bases left in between. The CDR3 DNA is TGTGCCACCAGTGATTCCGGGACTCCTGAGGGCTCCTATGGCTACACCTTC. It codes for CATSDSGTPEGSYGYTF.

This chain uses TRBV24-1 with TRBJ2-3; TRBD2 might be the D (5 bases). The CDR3 covers 15 residues. Germline assignment: CDR1 KGHDR and CDR2 SFDVKD. V was shortened by 4 bases and J by 0 bases, with 10 bases between the two germline ends. The CDR3, as DNA: TGTGCCACCAGTGACCCCCGGACTAGCACAGATACGCAGTATTTT. Translating it yields CATSDPRTSTDTQYF.

This clone was picked up many times. The V and J genes are TRBV7-9 and TRBJ2-5; TRBD2 matches at 7 bases. The V and J ends lost 3 bases and 1 base, in that order; junction bases with no gene match: 2. Germline V gene sequence: CDR1 SEHNR, CDR2 FQNEAQ (reference sequence). This CDR3 contains 14 residues. The CDR3 reads CASSFGGGQETQYF. In DNA form, the CDR3 reads TGTGCCAGCAGCTTTGGCGGGGGCCAAGAGACCCAGTACTTC.

This sequence joins TRBV27 and TRBJ2-3; the D gene is possibly TRBD1 (5 bases). CDR1 is MNHEY and CDR2 is SMNVEV in the germline V gene (reference sequence). The V end was cut by 5 bases, the J end by 1 base, with 13 bases between. This CDR3 has 15 amino acids. Here the CDR3 reads CASSQFMTGTDTQYF. The CDR3 DNA reads TGTGCCAGCAGTCAATTCATGACAGGCACAGATACGCAGTATTTT.